The 30 T cell receptor beta chains below come from one sample, sequenced in a study. TCRdb reprocessed the 5' RACE reads via MiXCR and lists one record per CDR3 protein. This sample has more than 6,500 distinct CDR3 sequences, with about 47% found just once. The sample was naive CD4+ T cells sorted from a lymph node. Subset in this sample: naive CD4+ T cells, CD4+CD45RA+CD25-. The receptors shown here come from a female donor with breast cancer.

This clonotype was observed a few times. J is TRBJ2-3 and V is TRBV12-3 or TRBV12-4; 8 bases agree with TRBD2. The CDR3 loop spans 18 amino acids. Trimming at V came to 6 bases and at J to 2 bases, leaving 16 bases not matched to a gene. The CDR3 coding sequence is TGTGCCAGCAGACCTCAATCGACTAGCGCGGAGTACACAGATACGCAGTATTTT. Translated, it gives CASRPQSTSAEYTDTQYF.

The chain recombines TRBV6-6 with TRBJ2-7; the D gene is possibly TRBD1 (5 bases). Germline V lookup: CDR1 MNHNY, CDR2 SVGAGI (reference sequence). V gave up 3 bases and J gave up 5 bases, with 11 bases separating them. The CDR3 covers 13 residues. This CDR3 is CASSYLGPNEQYF. The CDR3 DNA follows: TGTGCCAGCAGTTATTTGGGGCCCAACGAGCAGTACTTC.

Remarks on this clonotype: At one end the junction does not follow the germline gene, possibly because of a read error. The gene calls are TRBV6-6 and TRBJ1-2; TRBD1 aligns across 9 bases. This CDR3 spans 16 amino acids. The germline V gene encodes CDR1 MNHNY and CDR2 SVGAGI (reference sequence). In nucleotides, the CDR3 is TGTGCCGCCCAGGGTGGGACAGGGAATTCGAACTATGGCCACACCTTC. As protein: CAAQGGTGNSNYGHTF.

The chain employs TRBV5-1 and TRBJ1-6, with TRBD1 matching over 8 bases. Germline loops: CDR1 SGHRS, CDR2 YFSETQ. The CDR3 has 14 amino acids. Trimming cost V 0 bases and J 7 bases; bases outside gene matches: 0. For the CDR3, the DNA is TGCGCCAGCAGCTTGGGACAGGGGAATTCACCCCTCCACTTT. As protein: CASSLGQGNSPLHF.

The rearrangement joins TRBV5-1 to TRBJ2-1; possibly TRBD2 for D (5 bases). Trimming removed 4 bases at V and 9 bases at J, with 17 bases between. The length of the CDR3 is 14 residues. In germline, CDR1 is SGHRS, CDR2 YFSETQ. In DNA, the CDR3 is TGCGCCAGCAGCCCAACCGCCGGGGTGACTGAGCAGTTCTTC. It is translated as CASSPTAGVTEQFF.

The rearrangement links TRBV4-2 to TRBJ2-6; TRBD1 aligns across 8 bases. CDR1 LGHNA and CDR2 YNFKEQ come from the germline V gene. Trimming at V came to 3 bases and at J to 4 bases, leaving 8 bases not matched to a gene. CDR3 size: 17 residues. This chain's CDR3 is CASSQGGQGWGANVLTF. The CDR3 bases are TGTGCCAGCAGCCAGGGCGGACAGGGCTGGGGGGCCAACGTCCTGACTTTC.

This clonotype was detected only a few times. The chain couples TRBV7-2 to TRBJ2-3; D remains unclear. The germline V gene has CDR1 SGHTA and CDR2 FQGNSA. Trimming cost V 7 bases and J 1 base, with 6 bases left between them. The CDR3 sequence is 12 residues long. CDR3 nucleotides: TGTGCCAGCACGGGTGGCACAGATACGCAGTATTTT. It yields the protein CASTGGTDTQYF.

The table lists this clonotype with a few counts. This chain uses TRBV9 with TRBJ2-7, with D maybe TRBD2 (6 bases). Per germline, CDR1 SGDLS and CDR2 YYNGEE. V lost 4 bases, J lost 3 bases, and 17 bases lay in between. The CDR3 length is 15 residues. DNA for the CDR3: TGTGCCAGCAGCCCTCTCGGGAGAGGGAACTACGAGCAGTACTTC. It encodes CASSPLGRGNYEQYF.

The chain is built from TRBV5-1 and TRBJ2-7, with 8 positions matching TRBD1. CDR3 size: 16 residues. Germline CDR1 reads SGHRS; CDR2 reads YFSETQ. Losses at the gene ends were 3 bases for V and 3 bases for J; bases not matched to a gene: 11. CDR3 amino acids: CASSYLTTGAIYEQYF. The CDR3 DNA follows: TGCGCCAGCAGCTACTTAACGACAGGGGCCATCTACGAGCAGTACTTC.

J is TRBJ2-1 and V is TRBV20-1, with TRBD1 matching 7 bases. V shed 4 bases and J 2 bases; nucleotides not matched to a gene: 2. The length of the CDR3 is 13 residues. CDR1 and CDR2 from the germline V gene are DFQATT and SNEGSKA (reference sequence). CDR3 DNA: TGCAGTGCTACCGGGACAGCCTACAATGAGCAGTTCTTC. This sequence encodes CSATGTAYNEQFF.

This clonotype was seen only a few times. This rearrangement joins TRBV6-1 to TRBJ1-1, with a tentative D call TRBD1 (5 bases). The CDR3 has 14 residues. Trimming took off 5 bases at V and 8 bases at J, with 18 bases between the two ends. Per germline, CDR1 MNHNS and CDR2 SASEGT. CDR3 nucleotides: TGTGCCAGCAGTCCTGGTGACAGTTTGCCCGAAGCTTTCTTT. The encoded protein is CASSPGDSLPEAFF.

This clonotype is a singleton in its sample. The chain has TRBV12-3 or TRBV12-4 and TRBJ1-6; D unresolved. Trimming took off 2 bases at V and 0 bases at J, with 5 bases between the two ends. The CDR3 is 15 residues long. CDR3 protein: CASSLSASYNSPLHF. CDR3 coding DNA: TGTGCCAGCAGTTTAAGTGCCTCCTATAATTCACCCCTCCACTTT.

This clonotype was seen more than once but under ten times. The rearrangement uses TRBV6-1 and TRBJ2-5, with no clear D. CDR1 and CDR2 (germline): MNHNS, SASEGT. This CDR3 contains 13 residues. Trimming removed 4 bases at V and 7 bases at J, with 13 bases between. CDR3: CASSVSYSGTQYF. In DNA form, the CDR3 reads TGTGCCAGCAGTGTTTCATACTCTGGGACCCAGTACTTC.

The rearrangement uses TRBV12-3 or TRBV12-4 and TRBJ1-5; the D is unclear. With 5 bases removed from V and 2 bases from J, the gap between germline ends came to 10 bases. The CDR3 runs to 14 residues. The DNA for the CDR3 is TGTGCCAGCAGTCCCTCTGTGGGCAATCAGCCCCAGCATTTT. As protein: CASSPSVGNQPQHF.

The CDR3 region is CASSWGTSGSYEQYF. The CDR3 DNA follows: TGTGCCAGCAGTTGGGGGACTAGCGGCTCCTACGAGCAGTACTTC. V and J are TRBV27 and TRBJ2-7; 11 positions agree with TRBD2. CDR3 length equals 15 residues. Trimming removed 4 bases from V and 0 bases from J; junction bases left unmatched: 2. CDR1 MNHEY and CDR2 SMNVEV come from the germline V gene (reference sequence).

The V call is TRBV5-1, the J call TRBJ2-7; TRBD1 might be the D (6 bases). Germline V gene sequence: CDR1 SGHRS, CDR2 YFSETQ. The CDR3 has 14 amino acids. The ends were cut back, 3 bases at V and 1 base at J, with 11 bases in the middle. The CDR3, as DNA: TGCGCCAGCAGCTACCGGACAGCTTCCTACGAGCAGTACTTC. Its protein product is CASSYRTASYEQYF. The complete variable domain, with remaining parts taken from reference TRBV5-1 and TRBJ2-7, reads KAGVTQTPRYLIKTRGQQVTLSCSPISGHRSVSWYQQTPGQGLQFLFEYFSETQRNKGNFPGRFSGRQFSNSRSEMNVSTLELGDSALYLCASSYRTASYEQYFGPGTRLTVT.

The chain uses TRBV7-9 and TRBJ1-6, with 7 nucleotides matching TRBD1. The J segment lost 9 bases and the V segment lost 8 bases, leaving 7 bases of the junction unmatched. Germline V gene sequence: CDR1 SEHNR, CDR2 FQNEAQ (reference sequence). The CDR3 is 13 amino acids. The DNA of the CDR3 is TGTGCCAGCCAACAGGGGTCGGGTTCACCCCTCCACTTT. Its translation is CASQQGSGSPLHF.

The chain carries TRBV5-1 and TRBJ1-1; the D is unclear. The CDR3 length is 14 residues. The V and J ends lost 0 bases and 1 base respectively, with 7 bases between them. Per germline, CDR1 SGHRS and CDR2 YFSETQ. DNA for the CDR3: TGCGCCAGCAGCTTGGGTCAGTCGAACACTGAAGCTTTCTTT. This sequence encodes CASSLGQSNTEAFF.

This clonotype was observed a single time. This chain links TRBV6-6 with TRBJ1-5; the match to TRBD1 covers 8 bases. Unmatched junction bases numbered 9, after V lost 10 bases and J lost 4 bases. The CDR3 runs to 14 residues. Germline CDR1 and CDR2: MNHNY and SVGAGI (reference sequence). The CDR3 reads CATTGQGQNQPQHF. The CDR3 coding sequence is TGTGCCACGACAGGACAGGGACAAAATCAGCCCCAGCATTTT.

This chain joins TRBV12-2 and TRBJ1-2. TRBV12-2 is termed a pseudogene. The CDR3 is 15 amino acids. In DNA form, the CDR3 reads TGTGCAAGTCGCTTAGTCCAGGTTCCCCGAAATGGCTACACCTTC. Its protein product is CASRLVQVPRNGYTF.

V and J are TRBV20-1 and TRBJ2-5; the D call may be TRBD1 or TRBD2 (5 bases each). Germline CDR1 and CDR2: DFQATT and SNEGSKA (reference sequence). The CDR3 runs to 11 residues. The V gene lost 6 bases and the J gene lost 5 bases, with 10 bases spanning the gap. CDR3 nucleotides: TGCAGTGCCTGGGACGTGGAGACCCAGTACTTC. This sequence encodes CSAWDVETQYF.

This clonotype has a handful of counts. V usage is TRBV5-1 and J usage is TRBJ2-1, with D possibly TRBD1 on 6 matching bases. Germline V gene data show CDR1 as SGHRS and CDR2 as YFSETQ. Trimming removed 0 bases from V and 10 bases from J, with 14 bases in between. The CDR3 extends over 14 amino acids. For the CDR3, the DNA is TGCGCCAGCAGCTTGGCCCGGGACATTAAGGAGCAGTTCTTC. Translation gives CASSLARDIKEQFF.

This clonotype has a single count. V is TRBV7-9 and J is TRBJ1-1, with D possibly matching TRBD1 (6 bases). Per the germline V gene, CDR1 is SEHNR and CDR2 is FQNEAQ (reference sequence). The CDR3 spans 11 residues. Trimming left V 11 bases short and J 8 bases short, with 15 bases between. CDR3 region: CAGTQGVEAFF. The CDR3 DNA is TGTGCCGGCACACAGGGTGTAGAAGCTTTCTTT.

The rearrangement links TRBV6-5 to TRBJ2-3; the D is unclear. The V and J ends lost 6 bases and 1 base respectively, with 8 bases between them. Germline CDR1 is MNHEY and CDR2 is SVGAGI. The CDR3 consists of 13 residues. This CDR3 reads CASRRTRTDTQYF. CDR3 in DNA: TGTGCCAGCAGGAGGACCCGCACAGATACGCAGTATTTT.

This chain joins TRBV5-5 and TRBJ2-2; TRBD1 matches at 7 bases. The ends lost 2 bases at V and 4 bases at J; junction bases unmatched: 8. In germline, CDR1 is SGHKS, CDR2 YYEKEE (reference sequence). There are 16 residues in the CDR3. CDR3: CASSFGQAGLTGELFF. CDR3 DNA sequence: TGTGCCAGCAGCTTCGGACAGGCCGGCCTCACCGGGGAGCTGTTTTTT.

This chain uses TRBV20-1 with TRBJ2-1; D is possibly TRBD1 (5 bases). Looked up from germline, CDR1 is DFQATT and CDR2 is SNEGSKA (reference sequence). The CDR3 has 13 residues. V dropped 3 bases and J dropped 3 bases, with 9 bases sitting between them. The chain's CDR3 is CSASKGLYNEQFF. In DNA, the CDR3 is TGCAGTGCTAGTAAGGGGCTCTACAATGAGCAGTTCTTC.

This clonotype qualifies as large. The rearrangement joins TRBV20-1 to TRBJ2-5; 11 positions match TRBD1. With 6 bases clipped from V and 2 bases from J, the junction kept 5 bases outside the gene matches. Germline V gene data show CDR1 as DFQATT and CDR2 as SNEGSKA (reference sequence). The CDR3 has 14 residues. CDR3 sequence (DNA): TGCAGTGCGCCCGGGACAGGGGGTCAAGAGACCCAGTACTTC. It encodes CSAPGTGGQETQYF.

The sample holds a few counts of this clonotype. The V call is TRBV6-1, the J call TRBJ1-5; D perhaps matches TRBD1 (6 bases). V lost 2 bases, J lost 9 bases, and 17 bases lay in between. The CDR3 runs 15 residues. The germline V gene encodes CDR1 MNHNS and CDR2 SASEGT. Written as DNA, the CDR3 is TGTGCCAGCAGTGAACCCAACAGGGTAGGTGGGCCCCAGCATTTT. This gives the protein CASSEPNRVGGPQHF.

CDR3 nucleotide sequence: TGTGCCAGCTCACCACCACCAGGCAGGGGTTACGAGCAGTACTTC. The encoded protein is CASSPPPGRGYEQYF. This chain joins TRBV18 and TRBJ2-7; weak D call: TRBD1 (6 bases). The germline gives CDR1 KGHSH, CDR2 LQKENI. The CDR3 consists of 15 residues. V lost 0 bases to trimming and J lost 4 bases, with 13 bases between them.

The rearrangement uses TRBV7-2 and TRBJ2-2; D ambiguous. From germline, CDR1 is SGHTA and CDR2 FQGNSA. The germline V and J ends were trimmed by 1 base and 1 base, with 4 bases remaining between them. The CDR3 is made up of 14 amino acids. CDR3 in DNA: TGTGCCAGCAGCTTAGTCTGGAACACCGGGGAGCTGTTTTTT. As protein: CASSLVWNTGELFF.